This T cell receptor beta chain was captured by sequencing in a study of blood T cell repertoires in COVID-19. Study information: The samples span acute and convalescent COVID-19 from the United States, Italy and Spain.

TCRdb's table, derived via immunoSEQ multiplex PCR, lists solely in-frame clones and lacks some. The table has about 76,000 clones, 65% to 90% seen once. This clone occurred once. Looked up from germline, CDR1 is SGHVT and CDR2 is SQSDAQ. The CDR3 totals 15 residues. V was cut by 5 bases and J by 5 bases, with 18 bases left in between. Sequenced: peripheral blood. This TCR derives from a human donor in a cohort sampled during active COVID-19. The rearrangement joins TRBV7-4 to TRBJ1-1, with D possibly TRBD1 on 6 matching bases. CDR3 nucleotides: TGTGCCAGCAGCCTTCAGTCAGGGGCTTGGACTGAAGCTTTCTTT. Amino acids: CASSLQSGAWTEAFF. Filled out from reference TRBV7-4 and TRBJ1-1, the complete variable domain reads GAGVSQSPRYKVAKRGRDVALRCDSISGHVTLYWYRQTLGQGSEVLTYSQSDAQRDKSGRPSGRFSAERPERSVSTLKIQRTEQGDSAVYLCASSLQSGAWTEAFFGQGTRLTVV.